The clone carrying this T cell receptor (beta chain) was recorded once. The CDR3 is made up of 13 amino acids. Per the germline V gene, CDR1 is SGHRS and CDR2 is YFSETQ. Between the trimmed V and J ends, which lost 2 bases and 0 bases, there was a span of 3 bases. In the study's own analysis: The authors estimated nucleated cell counts from reference gene primer amplification. The method was immunoSEQ multiplex PCR; TCRdb's version includes in-frame clones alone and lacks a portion of them. Clone size and the V and J calls come from that table; the DNA yielded D and trimming. This table holds a few hundred thousand clones, roughly 86% found once. The sample comes from a study of blood T cell repertoires in COVID-19. Study in general: Acute-phase and convalescent COVID-19 samples originated in the United States, Italy and Spain. The cDNA or gDNA used as material had been derived from T cells, B-cell-depleted T cells, or PBMCs.

The material sequenced was peripheral blood. The rearrangement links TRBV5-1 to TRBJ1-5; unclear D gene. This clonotype was obtained from a man aged 55 to 69 with acute or convalescent COVID-19. The CDR3 DNA follows: TGCGCCAGCAGCTTCTATAGCAATCAGCCCCAGCATTTT. This codes for CASSFYSNQPQHF.